The clone carrying this T cell receptor beta chain was picked up many times. The data derive from a study of HIV-infected patients and healthy controls. The CDR3 covers 20 residues. Germline assignment: CDR1 MDHEN and CDR2 SYDVKM. The V segment lost 6 bases and the J segment 1 base; nucleotides outside the gene matches: 21. Alpha and beta constant-region primers primed reverse transcription of approximately 0.55 ug RNA. Each of the alpha and beta chains got its own library through chain-specific third strand synthesis with indices. TCRdb passed the 5' RACE reads through MiXCR, listing each CDR3 protein once. The sample has under 20,000 distinct CDR3 sequences, about a tenth seen once. Whole blood was used without fractionation, so all unsorted peripheral T cells were included.

The sequence was collected from an adult in good health. This rearrangement joins TRBV28 to TRBJ1-5, with 7 bases lining up with TRBD1. Sequencing used blood. CDR3 nucleotides: TGTGCCAGCAGCTATCATAAAGACAGGGCATTACGGAGGAGCAATCAGCCCCAGCATTTT. It encodes CASSYHKDRALRRSNQPQHF.